These 10 T cell receptor beta chains came from one sample sequenced in a study of blood T cell repertoires in COVID-19. Clones were sequenced by immunoSEQ multiplex PCR, and TCRdb holds only the in-frame ones, with some missing. The repertoire holds about 16,000 clones, 88% seen once, with roughly an eighth in the top ten. Source material: peripheral blood. Source of these receptors: a human donor in a cohort sampled during active COVID-19.

J is TRBJ2-3 and V is TRBV28; no definite D call. Germline CDR1 and CDR2: MDHEN and SYDVKM. There are 12 residues in the CDR3. Trimming removed 7 bases at V and 3 bases at J, with 8 bases between. The CDR3 loop is CASTPGTDTQYF. CDR3 DNA sequence: TGTGCCAGCACCCCCGGGACAGATACGCAGTATTTT.

This clone was counted between two and nine times. The chain joins TRBV28 to TRBJ1-4; TRBD1 matches 7 bases. Germline assignment: CDR1 MDHEN and CDR2 SYDVKM. This CDR3 contains 15 residues. With 3 bases clipped from V and 6 bases from J, the junction kept 7 bases outside the gene matches. Here the CDR3 reads CASSFTRGLDEKLFF. In DNA form, the CDR3 reads TGTGCCAGCAGTTTCACTAGGGGGCTGGATGAAAAACTGTTTTTT. Complete variable domain (other parts from reference TRBV28 and TRBJ1-4): DVKVTQSSRYLVKRTGEKVFLECVQDMDHENMFWYRQDPGLGLRLIYFSYDVKMKEKGDIPEGYSVSREKKERFSLILESASTNQTSMYLCASSFTRGLDEKLFFGSGTQLSVL.

V usage is TRBV28 and J usage is TRBJ2-3, with 9 bases aligning to TRBD2. V lost 0 bases and J lost 2; bases outside the gene matches: 6. Germline CDR1 and CDR2: MDHEN and SYDVKM. The CDR3 is made up of 17 amino acids. DNA for the CDR3: TGTGCCAGCAGTTTATGGGCTAGCGGGGAACACACAGATACGCAGTATTTT. Translated: CASSLWASGEHTDTQYF. Full variable domain (missing parts from reference TRBV28 and TRBJ2-3): DVKVTQSSRYLVKRTGEKVFLECVQDMDHENMFWYRQDPGLGLRLIYFSYDVKMKEKGDIPEGYSVSREKKERFSLILESASTNQTSMYLCASSLWASGEHTDTQYFGPGTRLTVL.

The gene calls are TRBV19 and TRBJ2-4, with TRBD1 matching over 8 bases. CDR3 length: 18 residues. The germline CDR1 and CDR2 sequences are LNHDA and SQIVND (reference sequence). Trimming at V came to 3 bases and at J to 1 base, leaving 11 bases not matched to a gene. The CDR3 DNA reads TGTGCCAGTAGTATGGCGCAGGGGGCGCAAGGGGCCAAAAACATTCAGTACTTC. Protein sequence: CASSMAQGAQGAKNIQYF.

The chain links TRBV19 to TRBJ1-2, with 9 bases aligning to TRBD1. Germline CDR1 LNHDA, CDR2 SQIVND (reference sequence). The CDR3 runs to 12 residues. Trimming cost V 6 bases and J 6 bases; bases outside gene matches: 2. CDR3: CASRDRGHGYTF. CDR3 DNA sequence: TGTGCCAGTAGGGACAGGGGTCATGGCTACACCTTC.

The gene calls are TRBV29-1 and TRBJ1-2; 7 nucleotides align to TRBD1. With V trimmed by 5 bases and J by 4 bases, 10 bases remained unmatched. CDR1 is SQVTM and CDR2 is ANQGSEA in the germline V gene. The CDR3 loop spans 14 amino acids. The CDR3 sequence: CSVQLGGRSYGYTF. CDR3 coding DNA: TGCAGCGTTCAACTAGGGGGCCGCTCCTATGGCTACACCTTC.

CDR3 loop: CASSFGHNSPLHF. The CDR3 DNA follows: TGTGCCAGCAGCTTTGGACACAATTCACCCCTCCACTTT. This rearrangement joins TRBV7-2 to TRBJ1-6; tentatively, D is TRBD1 (5 bases). V gave up 3 bases and J gave up 7 bases, with 7 bases separating them. The CDR3 extends over 13 amino acids. CDR1 and CDR2 (germline): SGHTA, FQGNSA.

The chain employs TRBV19 and TRBJ2-5, with a possible D match to TRBD2 (7 bases). The CDR3 consists of 15 residues. Per the germline V gene, CDR1 is LNHDA and CDR2 is SQIVND (reference sequence). V was clipped by 5 bases and J by 5 bases, with 18 bases between them. The CDR3 sequence: CASSRTGGLSETQYF. The CDR3 coding sequence is TGTGCCAGTAGTCGGACGGGGGGCCTTTCGGAGACCCAGTACTTC.

The J gene is TRBJ1-4, the V gene TRBV3-1 (or the pseudogene TRBV3-2); D unclear. The ends were cut back, 1 base at V and 5 bases at J, with 5 bases in the middle. The germline V gene has CDR1 LGHDT and CDR2 YNNKEL (reference sequence). CDR3 length: 13 residues. The CDR3 loop reads CASSQVINEKLFF. The CDR3 bases are TGTGCCAGCAGCCAAGTTATAAATGAAAAACTGTTTTTT.

The CDR3 loop reads CATAPASGGANEQFF. CDR3 bases: TGTGCCACGGCCCCGGCTAGCGGGGGGGCCAATGAGCAGTTCTTC. The chain employs TRBV10-3 and TRBJ2-1; 12 positions agree with TRBD2. V was pared by 10 bases and J by 6 bases, with 10 bases of the junction left unmatched. Germline V gives CDR1 ENHRY, CDR2 SYGVKD. There are 15 residues in the CDR3.